This T cell receptor beta chain derives from a study of control samples from healthy donors and cancer patients. Clones were sequenced by immunoSEQ multiplex PCR, and TCRdb holds only the in-frame ones, with some missing. The sample lists over 100,000 clones, over 75% seen once, with about 3.4% in the top ten. Germline CDR1 reads ENHRY; CDR2 reads SYGVKD. The CDR3 contains 17 residues. Trimming shortened V by 3 bases and J by 1 base, and 18 bases separated the two germline ends. Sequenced: blood. This clonotype was obtained from a man aged 50 to 59 in good health. The V gene is TRBV10-3, the J gene TRBJ1-2; D not resolved. The CDR3 here is CAISDPRPRLNNYGYTF. The CDR3 region has the DNA TGTGCCATCAGTGACCCACGACCTCGACTCAATAACTATGGCTACACCTTC.